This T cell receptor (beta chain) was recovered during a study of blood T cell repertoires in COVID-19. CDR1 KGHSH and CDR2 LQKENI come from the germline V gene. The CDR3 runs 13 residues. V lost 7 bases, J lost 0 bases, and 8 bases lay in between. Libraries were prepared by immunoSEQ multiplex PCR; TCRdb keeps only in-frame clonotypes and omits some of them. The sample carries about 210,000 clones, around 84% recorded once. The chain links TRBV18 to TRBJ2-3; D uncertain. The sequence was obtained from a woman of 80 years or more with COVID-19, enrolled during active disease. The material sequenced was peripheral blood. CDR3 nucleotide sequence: TGTGCCAGCTTACCCCAAAGCACAGATACGCAGTATTTT. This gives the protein CASLPQSTDTQYF.